The 5 T cell receptor beta chains below were found in one sample sequenced in a study of tumor-infiltrating lymphocytes in localized non-small cell lung cancer. The protocol was immunoSEQ multiplex PCR, while the TCRdb copy is restricted to in-frame clones and leaves out a portion. The sample includes 11,000 or so clones, 65% to 90% seen only once; the top ten take about 8.3%. Sequences were obtained from uninvolved lung tissue not adjacent to the tumor. The source is a human donor with non-small cell lung cancer.

This chain connects TRBV2 to TRBJ1-5, with TRBD1 as a possible D gene (5 bases). This CDR3 spans 15 amino acids. V was cut by 2 bases and J by 1 base, with 9 bases left in between. Germline assignment: CDR1 SNHLY and CDR2 FYNNEI. CDR3 bases: TGTGCCAGCAGTGAACTGGCAGGGAGCAATCAGCCCCAGCATTTT. Translation gives CASSELAGSNQPQHF.

The chain employs TRBV4-1 and TRBJ1-5, with 8 bases identical to TRBD1. This CDR3 has 17 residues. Germline CDR1 is MGHRA and CDR2 is YSYEKL. Trimming removed 1 base from V and 4 bases from J; junction bases left unmatched: 9. The CDR3 coding sequence is TGCGCCAGCAGCCAAGGGGCAGGGGGCCGGAGTAATCAGCCCCAGCATTTT. As protein: CASSQGAGGRSNQPQHF.

This chain links TRBV27 with TRBJ1-1, with D maybe TRBD1 (5 bases). Per the germline V gene, CDR1 is MNHEY and CDR2 is SMNVEV (reference sequence). V was clipped by 2 bases and J by 4 bases, with 8 bases between them. The CDR3 consists of 13 residues. CDR3 coding DNA: TGTGCCAGCAGTTTAACGGGACGCACTGAAGCTTTCTTT. Encoded protein: CASSLTGRTEAFF.

This sequence joins TRBV5-4 and TRBJ1-5, with a tentative D call TRBD1 (5 bases). CDR3 length: 16 residues. CDR1 and CDR2 (germline): SGHNT, YYREEE (reference sequence). V lost 4 bases to trimming and J lost 2 bases, with 16 bases between them. CDR3 coding DNA: TGTGCCAGCAGCCCGAATCAGGGAAGGGGCAATCAGCCCCAGCATTTT. Its translation: CASSPNQGRGNQPQHF.

The V call is TRBV14, the J call TRBJ1-2; D is uncertain. V was trimmed by 4 bases and J by 3 bases, leaving 15 bases between them. The length of the CDR3 is 15 residues. Germline V gene lookup returns CDR1 SGHDN and CDR2 FVKESK. The CDR3 DNA is TGTGCCAGCAGCCCTCTCCGAAGGGTCGACTATGGCTACACCTTC. Translated, it gives CASSPLRRVDYGYTF.